Given below is one T cell receptor beta chain in context. The sample originates from a study of T-cell memory formation after mild COVID-19. Across the study: Largely donor-specific sequence clusters came from two donors.

TCRdb reanalysed the 5' RACE reads using MiXCR and keeps one entry per CDR3 protein. The sample lists roughly 400,000 distinct CDR3 sequences, 15% to 20% seen once, with around a fifth in the top ten. CDR3 length equals 14 residues. V lost 0 bases and J 7 bases, leaving 12 bases between the germline ends. Germline V CDR1 and CDR2: LGHDT, YNNKEL (reference sequence). J is TRBJ1-1 and V is TRBV3-1; a weak D match, TRBD1 (6 bases). The sequence was collected from a man younger than 35 who had mild COVID-19 (a few samples of this study predate the infection). Cell type and time point are not known. Sequenced input: PBMCs or a T cell subset sorted from them (not recorded which). CDR3 in amino acids: CASSQDEQGFEAFF. The DNA for the CDR3 is TGTGCCAGCAGCCAAGATGAGCAGGGGTTTGAAGCTTTCTTT.